This T cell receptor (beta chain) was sequenced during a study of blood T cell repertoires in COVID-19. Germline V gene sequence: CDR1 LGHDT, CDR2 YNNKEL (reference sequence). The CDR3 is 16 residues long. V gave up 4 bases and J gave up 1 base, with 16 bases separating them. Authors' analysis steps: Quantification of nucleated cells was approximated via reference gene primer amplification. Profiled with immunoSEQ multiplex PCR; TCRdb holds only in-frame clones, not every one. For V, J and clone size, that table is used; D and trimming come from the DNA. The sample has tens of thousands of clones; roughly four fifths are singletons.

The rearrangement joins TRBV3-1 (or the pseudogene TRBV3-2) to TRBJ1-1; D remains unclear. The clonotype originates from a man aged 45 to 65 with active or convalescent COVID-19. What was sequenced was peripheral blood. The CDR3 DNA follows: TGTGCCAGCAGCCTAAGCGGGAGGGCTTGGAACACTGAAGCTTTCTTT. This sequence encodes CASSLSGRAWNTEAFF.